These T cell receptor beta chains were read from a single sample in a study of Graves' ophthalmopathy and Graves' hyperthyroidism. TCRdb called the multiplex PCR reads again in MiXCR, with one record for every CDR3 protein. This table has about 390,000 distinct CDR3 sequences, approximately 18% appearing once. Input material: peripheral blood. The receptors shown here come from an adult woman with stable Graves' hyperthyroidism. Each CDR3 is given with its conserved first and last residue. Each record gives: V gene, CDR3 protein.

v_gene: TRBV24-1
CDR3aa: CATSGGLEQYF

v_gene: TRBV27
CDR3aa: CASSMTVAGQPQHF

v_gene: TRBV12-3/TRBV12-4
CDR3aa: CASSPQTGLSQYF

v_gene: TRBV5-1
CDR3aa: CASSLQSNQPQHF

v_gene: TRBV6-5
CDR3aa: CASSLDRVGREQYF

v_gene: TRBV28
CDR3aa: CASSLRTGLETKYF

v_gene: TRBV27
CDR3aa: CASSFFGGGSPYEQYF

v_gene: TRBV6-2/TRBV6-3
CDR3aa: CASRRLATSVSVLTF

v_gene: TRBV30
CDR3aa: CAWSVGGIQETQYF

v_gene: TRBV7-2
CDR3aa: CASSLVPGGGQPQHF

v_gene: TRBV2
CDR3aa: CASSQRRGGVRRGTNYGYTF

v_gene: TRBV28
CDR3aa: CASSLWQTNQPQHF

v_gene: TRBV12-3/TRBV12-4
CDR3aa: CASSSPSSEETQYF

v_gene: TRBV7-8
CDR3aa: CASSILAGAPTYEQYF

v_gene: TRBV6-1
CDR3aa: CASSEDMQETQYF

v_gene: TRBV2
CDR3aa: CASSEAGVAYEQYF

v_gene: TRBV28
CDR3aa: CASTPIGQGDTGEQYF

v_gene: TRBV12-3/TRBV12-4
CDR3aa: CASSLTQFMNTEAFF

v_gene: TRBV28
CDR3aa: CASSLRGRAISYEQYF

v_gene: TRBV11-2
CDR3aa: CASSLVRVSTDTQYF

v_gene: TRBV3-1
CDR3aa: CASNRQGRGYTF

v_gene: TRBV28
CDR3aa: CASTETGPYEQYF

v_gene: TRBV6-1
CDR3aa: CASSAQGRGYEQYF

v_gene: TRBV19
CDR3aa: CASSMRTVDSNQPQHF

v_gene: TRBV11-1
CDR3aa: CASSPSGTSGRVSYEQYF

v_gene: TRBV19
CDR3aa: CASSPGQYSNQPQHF

v_gene: TRBV3-1
CDR3aa: CASSPHSGRAQETQYF

v_gene: TRBV11-2
CDR3aa: CASSLGGASYEQYF

v_gene: TRBV6-5
CDR3aa: CASSYRGDTEAFF

v_gene: TRBV15
CDR3aa: CATSRERAGGGQPQHF

v_gene: TRBV6-1
CDR3aa: CASNNGGRNYEQYF

v_gene: TRBV20-1
CDR3aa: CSASGPSDNQPQHF

v_gene: TRBV30
CDR3aa: CAWTSGAFTGELFF

v_gene: TRBV7-9
CDR3aa: CASSTPTDSHYEQYF

v_gene: TRBV12-3/TRBV12-4
CDR3aa: CASRDGFSGNTIYF

v_gene: TRBV30
CDR3aa: CAWRGASGIGELFF

v_gene: TRBV7-3
CDR3aa: CASSTDRDTEAFF

v_gene: TRBV4-1
CDR3aa: CASSQDFTGTFSGANVLTF

v_gene: TRBV6-1
CDR3aa: CASSVVAGETQYF

v_gene: TRBV28
CDR3aa: CASRDRGRYEQYF

v_gene: TRBV20-1
CDR3aa: CSARERGMGSNQPQHF

v_gene: TRBV5-4
CDR3aa: CASSLAQGAAFGANVLTF

v_gene: TRBV6-1
CDR3aa: CASSVWTGAFMNTEAFF

v_gene: TRBV2
CDR3aa: CASSETGQFYEQYF

v_gene: TRBV5-1
CDR3aa: CASSFGHTAGELFF